This TCR beta chain was recovered during a study of T cells in Graves' hyperthyroidism and ophthalmopathy. This clonotype was observed at least ten times. What it recognizes is unknown. Using RNA transcripts as the source, TCR beta CDR3 regions were amplified. A first-round RT-PCR of the TCR CDR3 used the HTBI primer set. TCRdb re-called the multiplex PCR reads through MiXCR, storing one row per CDR3 protein. The table lists roughly 300,000 distinct CDR3 sequences, around 14% of them singletons. Graves' hyperthyroidism was deemed stable given no ophthalmopathy progression within 18 months. Uncontrolled infection, other autoimmune disease, pregnancy or lactation excluded patients. The germline V and J ends were trimmed by 5 bases and 5 bases, with 15 bases remaining between them. Germline-derived CDR1 and CDR2 are MNHNS and SASEGT. The CDR3 spans 14 residues. Points from the study as a whole: The model identified upcoming ophthalmopathy a median about 6.5 months ahead of onset. Blood also contained most expanded thyroid clonotypes above 0.001.

The sample taken for sequencing was blood. The sequence was collected from a woman aged 30 to 39 with Graves' hyperthyroidism. The chain has TRBV6-1 and TRBJ2-5; D assignment may be TRBD1 or TRBD2 (5 bases each). CDR3 region: CASSLERDGETQYF. As DNA, the CDR3 is TGTGCCAGCAGTTTAGAGAGGGACGGGGAGACCCAGTACTTC.